The source of this T cell receptor beta chain is a study of T cells in localized non-small cell lung cancer. TCRdb's copy holds only in-frame clones and misses some; the assay was immunoSEQ multiplex PCR. The sample shows 28,000 or so clones, roughly 90% of them seen only once. V lost 8 bases, J lost 5 bases, and 21 bases lay in between. CDR1 and CDR2 from the germline V gene are MDHEN and SYDVKM. The CDR3 totals 15 residues. The sample consisted of peripheral blood, taken before any cancer treatment. The chain combines TRBV28 with TRBJ2-5; a weak D match, TRBD1 (6 bases). The TCR comes from a female donor aged 60 or older with stage II squamous cell lung carcinoma. This CDR3 is CASAMTGPIEETQYF. The CDR3, as DNA: TGTGCCAGCGCCATGACAGGACCCATAGAGGAGACCCAGTACTTC.